This is a list of T cell receptor beta chains from one sample in a study of blood T cells in healthy people across ages. From the 5' RACE reads, TCRdb called clonotypes with MiXCR, one entry per CDR3 protein. The sample has roughly 800,000 distinct CDR3 sequences; 55% to 75% are singletons. Sequencing used blood. Receptors were obtained from a man aged 25-40 years in good health. Both conserved end residues are part of each CDR3. Each record gives: V gene, CDR3 length, J gene, clone size, D gene, CDR3 protein, CDR3 DNA. The D gene is left open where the match is weak. A clone size is listed for some rows: how often the clone was seen (once, few, many), or a class if it is expanded.

>TRBV7-9|13|TRBJ2-1|NA|TRBD2
CASRPGLRNEQFF
TGTGCCAGCAGACCGGGACTACGGAATGAGCAGTTCTTC
>TRBV15|14|TRBJ2-5|many|NA
CATSRVVGVETQYF
TGTGCCACCAGCAGAGTGGTAGGGGTTGAGACCCAGTACTTC
>TRBV20-1|17|TRBJ2-2|NA|TRBD2
CSARDGVAGTNTGELFF
TGCAGTGCTAGAGATGGGGTAGCGGGGACTAACACCGGGGAGCTGTTTTTT
>TRBV7-2|15|TRBJ2-7|NA|NA
CASSFGRDSPYEQYF
TGTGCCAGCAGCTTCGGTCGGGACTCGCCCTACGAGCAGTACTTC
>TRBV5-5|15|TRBJ2-1|NA|NA
CASSLPRGGHNEQFF
TGTGCCAGCAGCTTGCCCAGGGGGGGACACAATGAGCAGTTCTTC
>TRBV9|15|TRBJ1-5|NA|NA
CASSADGGTNQPQHF
TGTGCCAGCAGCGCCGACGGGGGCACTAATCAGCCCCAGCATTTT
>TRBV27|12|TRBJ2-7|few|NA
CASIGTSYEQYF
TGTGCCAGCATCGGCACGTCGTACGAGCAGTACTTC
>TRBV6-5|13|TRBJ2-7|NA|NA
CASSYTRVGEQYF
TGTGCCAGCAGTTACACCAGAGTGGGGGAGCAGTACTTC
>TRBV20-1|11|TRBJ2-3|NA|TRBD2
CCGGGLGTQYF
TGCTGCGGCGGGGGTTTGGGTACGCAGTATTTT
>TRBV28|12|TRBJ1-5|NA|TRBD1
CASGTGYAPQHF
TGTGCCAGCGGGACAGGGTATGCGCCCCAGCATTTT
>TRBV20-1|17|TRBJ2-1|NA|NA
CSARDSVRGRLYNEQFF
TGCAGTGCTAGAGATTCTGTCCGGGGGAGATTATACAATGAGCAGTTCTTC
>TRBV20-1|13|TRBJ2-7|NA|TRBD1
CSARRTGQYEQYF
TGCAGTGCTAGGAGGACAGGACAGTACGAGCAGTACTTC
>TRBV6-2/TRBV6-3|15|TRBJ2-7|NA|NA
CASTDRRASSYEQYF
TGTGCCAGCACCGATCGACGAGCGAGCTCCTACGAGCAGTACTTC
>TRBV6-5|15|TRBJ2-5|few|NA
CASSPWWGMQETQYF
TGTGCCAGCAGTCCCTGGTGGGGCATGCAAGAGACCCAGTACTTC
>TRBV13|14|TRBJ2-1|NA|TRBD1
CASSLRTGGNEQFF
TGTGCCAGCAGCCTCCGGACAGGGGGGAATGAGCAGTTCTTC
>TRBV3-1|13|TRBJ2-2|NA|NA
CASSQHGGGQLFF
TGTGCCAGCAGCCAGCACGGGGGTGGGCAACTGTTTTTT
>TRBV4-2|17|TRBJ2-1|few|TRBD2
CASSQDGTSGRANEQFF
TGTGCCAGCAGCCAAGATGGGACTAGCGGGAGGGCCAATGAGCAGTTCTTC
>TRBV6-5|15|TRBJ2-5|NA|TRBD2
CASSASSGGGETQYF
TGTGCCAGCAGTGCCTCTAGCGGGGGCGGGGAGACCCAGTACTTC
>TRBV4-1|15|TRBJ1-2|few|NA
CASSQVQSVWYGYTF
TGCGCCAGCAGCCAAGTCCAGTCAGTATGGTATGGCTACACCTTC
>TRBV5-1|14|TRBJ2-7|NA|NA
CASSLDAVQNEQYF
TGCGCCAGCAGCTTGGACGCGGTGCAGAACGAGCAGTACTTC
>TRBV20-1|12|TRBJ2-5|NA|TRBD2
CSAVAGVETQYF
TGCAGTGCAGTAGCGGGGGTCGAGACCCAGTACTTC
>TRBV12-3/TRBV12-4|16|TRBJ2-5|once|TRBD2
CASSPTSGRDQETQYF
TGTGCCAGCAGTCCGACTAGCGGGAGGGATCAAGAGACCCAGTACTTC
>TRBV10-3|13|TRBJ2-1|once|TRBD1
CAISPGQPFEQFF
TGTGCCATATCTCCGGGACAGCCATTCGAGCAGTTCTTC
>TRBV11-2|14|TRBJ2-1|NA|TRBD1
CASSPGTAIWEQFF
TGTGCCAGCAGCCCCGGGACAGCGATCTGGGAGCAGTTCTTC
>TRBV29-1|15|TRBJ1-4|NA|NA
CSVTEPGRGGEKLFF
TGCAGCGTTACAGAGCCAGGACGCGGAGGTGAAAAACTGTTTTTT
>TRBV20-1|14|TRBJ2-3|few|NA
CSAPSRGRTDTQYF
TGCAGTGCTCCTTCCCGGGGACGCACAGATACGCAGTATTTT
>TRBV7-2|15|TRBJ2-7|NA|NA
CASSSSRTASYEQYF
TGTGCCAGCAGCTCCTCCCGGACAGCCTCCTACGAGCAGTACTTC
>TRBV7-2|13|TRBJ1-2|NA|NA
CASSLSVFYGYTF
TGTGCCAGCAGCTTATCGGTGTTCTATGGCTACACCTTC
>TRBV12-3/TRBV12-4|13|TRBJ1-2|few|NA
CASSPGPQYGYTF
TGTGCCAGCAGTCCCGGACCGCAATATGGCTACACCTTC
>TRBV6-2/TRBV6-3|15|TRBJ2-7|once|NA
CASSYSTGRSNEQYF
TGTGCCAGCAGTTACTCGACCGGGAGATCCAACGAGCAGTACTTC
>TRBV28|16|TRBJ1-2|NA|NA
CASSSYGFLANYGYTF
TGTGCCAGCAGTTCGTATGGGTTCCTAGCTAACTATGGCTACACCTTC
>TRBV7-9|16|TRBJ2-3|few|TRBD2
CASSSTSGKSTDTQYF
TGTGCCAGCAGCTCGACTAGCGGGAAGAGCACAGATACGCAGTATTTT
>TRBV4-1|16|TRBJ2-5|NA|TRBD2
CASSPYSGRDLETQYF
TGCGCCAGCAGCCCCTATAGCGGGAGGGACCTCGAGACCCAGTACTTC
>TRBV11-2|16|TRBJ2-3|NA|NA
CASSHRRGRDTDTQYF
TGTGCCAGCAGCCACCGACGGGGGCGGGACACAGATACGCAGTATTTT
>TRBV29-1|15|TRBJ2-7|NA|TRBD2
CSTDPGLAAYNEQYF
TGCAGCACCGACCCGGGACTAGCGGCCTACAATGAGCAGTACTTC
>TRBV11-2|16|TRBJ2-7|NA|NA
CASSLSQYSSSYEQYF
TGTGCCAGCAGCTTATCCCAATACTCGAGCTCCTACGAGCAGTACTTC
>TRBV6-6|15|TRBJ2-1|few|NA
CASSYPTNRDNEQFF
TGTGCCAGCAGTTATCCGACAAACCGGGACAATGAGCAGTTCTTC
>TRBV20-1|13|TRBJ1-5|NA|NA
CSALRANNQPQHF
TGCAGTGCCCTCCGGGCCAACAATCAGCCCCAGCATTTT
>TRBV20-1|12|TRBJ2-3|NA|TRBD2
CSARGGLDTQYF
TGCAGTGCGCGGGGAGGGTTAGATACGCAGTATTTT
>TRBV12-3/TRBV12-4|15|TRBJ2-1|NA|TRBD1
CASTRQGTISNEQFF
TGTGCCAGCACCCGACAGGGGACGATTTCCAATGAGCAGTTCTTC
>TRBV28|15|TRBJ1-2|few|NA
CASSSLQGGGYGYTF
TGTGCCAGCAGTTCGTTACAGGGCGGGGGCTATGGCTACACCTTC
>TRBV6-2/TRBV6-3|11|TRBJ2-7|few|NA
CASKRGGEQYF
TGTGCCAGCAAAAGGGGTGGCGAGCAGTACTTC
>TRBV7-9|17|TRBJ2-7|NA|TRBD1
CASSLAAGTGTGNEQYF
TGTGCCAGCAGCTTAGCTGCTGGGACAGGGACCGGTAATGAGCAGTACTTC
>TRBV12-3/TRBV12-4|18|TRBJ2-3|NA|TRBD2
CASNSGTSGGYDTDTQYF
TGTGCCAGCAACTCCGGGACTAGCGGGGGGTACGACACAGATACGCAGTATTTT
>TRBV5-1|14|TRBJ2-3|NA|NA
CASSLGSTTDTQYF
TGCGCCAGCAGCTTGGGATCCACCACAGATACGCAGTATTTT
>TRBV12-3/TRBV12-4|16|TRBJ1-5|NA|NA
CASSTDAGSGNQPQHF
TGTGCCAGCAGTACAGATGCGGGGTCAGGCAATCAGCCCCAGCATTTT
>TRBV7-8|14|TRBJ2-5|NA|NA
CASSLNFKQETQYF
TGTGCCAGCAGCTTAAACTTTAAGCAAGAGACCCAGTACTTC